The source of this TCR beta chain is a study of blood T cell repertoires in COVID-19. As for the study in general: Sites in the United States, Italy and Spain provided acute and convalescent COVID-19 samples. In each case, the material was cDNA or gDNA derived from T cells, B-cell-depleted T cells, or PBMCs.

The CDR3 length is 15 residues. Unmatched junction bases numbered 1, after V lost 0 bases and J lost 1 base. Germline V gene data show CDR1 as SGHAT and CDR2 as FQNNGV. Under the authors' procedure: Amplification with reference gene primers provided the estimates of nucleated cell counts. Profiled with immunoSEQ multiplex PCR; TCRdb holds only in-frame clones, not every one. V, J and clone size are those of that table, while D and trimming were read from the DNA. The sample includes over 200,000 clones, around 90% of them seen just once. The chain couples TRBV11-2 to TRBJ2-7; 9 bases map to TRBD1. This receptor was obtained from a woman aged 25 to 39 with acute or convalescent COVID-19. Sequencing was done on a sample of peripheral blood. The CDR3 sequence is CASSLEGTGSYEQYF. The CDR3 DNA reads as TGTGCCAGCAGCTTAGAAGGGACAGGGTCCTACGAGCAGTACTTC. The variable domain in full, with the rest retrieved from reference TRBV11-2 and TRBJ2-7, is EAGVAQSPRYKIIEKRQSVAFWCNPISGHATLYWYQQILGQGPKLLIQFQNNGVVDDSQLPKDRFSAERLKGVDSTLKIQPAKLEDSAVYLCASSLEGTGSYEQYFGPGTRLTVT.